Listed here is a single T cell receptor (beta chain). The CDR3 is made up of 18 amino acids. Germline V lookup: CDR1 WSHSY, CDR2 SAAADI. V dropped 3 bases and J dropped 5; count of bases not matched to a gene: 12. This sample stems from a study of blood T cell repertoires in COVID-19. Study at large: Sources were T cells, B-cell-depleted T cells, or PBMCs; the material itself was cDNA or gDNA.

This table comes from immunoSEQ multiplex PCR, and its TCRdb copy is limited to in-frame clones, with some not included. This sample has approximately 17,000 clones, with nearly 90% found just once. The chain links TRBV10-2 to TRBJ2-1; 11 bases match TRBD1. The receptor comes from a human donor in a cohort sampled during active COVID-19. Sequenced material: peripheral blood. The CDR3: CASSEWDRGTPLHNEQFF. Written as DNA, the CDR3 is TGCGCCAGCAGTGAATGGGACAGGGGGACCCCTTTACACAATGAGCAGTTCTTC.